This passage covers 20 T cell receptor beta chains from one sample sequenced in a study of blood T cell repertoires in COVID-19. TCRdb keeps only in-frame clones here, not all; method: immunoSEQ multiplex PCR. Among roughly 120,000 clones listed, approximately 85% were seen once. Sequences were obtained from peripheral blood. The receptors here all came from a human donor in a cohort sampled during active COVID-19.

This chain uses TRBV28 with TRBJ1-2, with 9 positions matching TRBD1. The CDR3 totals 17 residues. Germline V gene sequence: CDR1 MDHEN, CDR2 SYDVKM. The V gene end was trimmed by 3 bases and the J gene end by 3 bases; junction bases not matched to a gene: 11. The CDR3 nucleotides read TGTGCCAGCAGTTTCTCATTAGGACAGGGGACGTACTATGGCTACACCTTC. Protein product: CASSFSLGQGTYYGYTF.

This clone was detected a few times. The rearrangement joins TRBV7-9 to TRBJ2-4; a weak D match, TRBD1 (6 bases). The V gene lost 1 base and the J gene lost 8 bases, with 9 bases spanning the gap. The germline gives CDR1 SEHNR, CDR2 FQNEAQ (reference sequence). The CDR3 runs 13 residues. DNA of the CDR3: TGTGCCAGCAGCTTAGAAGGGGGTGACATTCAGTACTTC. It translates to CASSLEGGDIQYF.

V and J are TRBV10-3 and TRBJ1-1, with D tentatively TRBD1 (6 bases). V lost 5 bases, J lost 1 base, and 11 bases lay in between. This CDR3 has 14 amino acids. CDR1 and CDR2 (germline): ENHRY, SYGVKD. The CDR3 loop reads CAISFSDRNTEAFF. CDR3 DNA: TGTGCCATCAGTTTTTCGGACAGGAACACTGAAGCTTTCTTT.

CDR3 DNA: TGCGCCAGCAGTGATATGACTAGCGGACACAATGAGCAGTTCTTC. This encodes CASSDMTSGHNEQFF. The gene calls are TRBV10-1 and TRBJ2-1; 9 bases line up with TRBD2. V lost 3 bases and J lost 5; bases outside the gene matches: 5. Germline V gene sequence: CDR1 WNHNN, CDR2 SYGVQD (reference sequence). The CDR3 runs to 15 residues.

In this sample, this clone turned up a few times. The chain is built from TRBV4-1 and TRBJ2-7; 8 nucleotides agree with TRBD2. With 2 bases clipped from V and 3 bases from J, the junction kept 6 bases outside the gene matches. From germline, CDR1 is MGHRA and CDR2 YSYEKL. This CDR3 contains 15 residues. DNA of the CDR3: TGCGCCAGCAGCCAAACCCCCGGGGGGGACTACGAGCAGTACTTC. It translates to CASSQTPGGDYEQYF.

V is TRBV4-3 and J is TRBJ2-1; D perhaps matches TRBD2 (6 bases). Germline V gene data show CDR1 as LGHNA and CDR2 as YSLEER. The CDR3 extends over 13 amino acids. The V and J ends lost 0 bases and 8 bases respectively, with 8 bases between them. In DNA form, the CDR3 reads TGCGCCAGCAGCCAAGAAGGCGGGGATGAGCAGTTCTTC. It is translated as CASSQEGGDEQFF.

The chain is built from TRBV15 and TRBJ2-7; D possibly corresponds to TRBD1 (5 bases). Trimming shortened V by 3 bases and J by 1 base, and 16 bases separated the two germline ends. Germline CDR1 LNHNV, CDR2 YYDKDF (reference sequence). This CDR3 comprises 16 residues. The chain's CDR3 is CATSSPQGYISYEQYF. CDR3 sequence (DNA): TGTGCCACCAGCAGTCCCCAGGGTTACATATCCTACGAGCAGTACTTC.

This clone was seen a single time. CDR3 protein: CAWSRRDSKNEQFF. CDR3 in DNA: TGTGCCTGGAGCCGAAGGGACTCTAAGAATGAGCAGTTCTTC. The chain is built from TRBV30 and TRBJ2-1, with a weak D call TRBD2 (6 bases). Trimming left V 3 bases short and J 7 bases short, with 16 bases between. Germline CDR1 and CDR2: GTSNPN and SVGIG (reference sequence). CDR3 length equals 14 residues.

This rearrangement joins TRBV5-1 to TRBJ1-6, with TRBD1 as a possible D gene (5 bases). This CDR3 contains 14 residues. Germline-derived CDR1 and CDR2 are SGHRS and YFSETQ. V lost 0 bases and J lost 7, with 8 bases in between. In nucleotides, the CDR3 is TGCGCCAGCAGCTTGGGACAGAGAAATTCACCCCTCCACTTT. Translated: CASSLGQRNSPLHF.

The J gene is TRBJ1-6, the V gene TRBV5-6, with D possibly being TRBD1 (5 bases). Trimming pared 7 bases from V and 7 bases from J, leaving 18 bases between. The CDR3 is made up of 15 amino acids. Germline V gene lookup returns CDR1 SGHDT and CDR2 YYEEEE. The CDR3 nucleotides are TGTGCCAGCCACGTGGGCGACAGAGAAAATTCACCCCTCCACTTT. This gives the protein CASHVGDRENSPLHF.

The chain joins TRBV18 to TRBJ1-2; weak D call: TRBD1 (6 bases). This CDR3 spans 15 amino acids. V gave up 4 bases and J gave up 8 bases, with 20 bases separating them. The germline V gene has CDR1 KGHSH and CDR2 LQKENI. The CDR3 is CASSLRDRQSGGYTF. As DNA, the CDR3 is TGTGCCAGCTCACTACGTGACAGGCAAAGCGGCGGCTACACCTTC. Full variable domain (remainder filled in from reference TRBV18 and TRBJ1-2): NAGVMQNPRHLVRRRGQEARLRCSPMKGHSHVYWYRQLPEEGLKFMVYLQKENIIDESGMPKERFSAEFPKEGPSILRIQQVVRGDSAAYFCASSLRDRQSGGYTFGSGTRLTVV.

The chain couples TRBV14 to TRBJ2-1, with D possibly matching TRBD2 (6 bases). The germline V and J ends were trimmed by 1 base and 6 bases, with 19 bases remaining between them. Germline V gives CDR1 SGHDN, CDR2 FVKESK. The CDR3 spans 17 residues. The CDR3 spells CASSQGAGWGPRNEQFF. CDR3 nucleotide sequence: TGTGCCAGCAGCCAAGGGGCGGGGTGGGGTCCGCGCAATGAGCAGTTCTTC.

This clone was seen a single time. V gene TRBV19 combines with J gene TRBJ1-2; maybe TRBD1 (5 bases). Germline CDR1 LNHDA, CDR2 SQIVND (reference sequence). V lost 10 bases and J 6 bases, leaving 12 bases between the germline ends. The CDR3 sequence is 11 residues long. Here the CDR3 DNA reads TGTGCCATCGCGGACATTCATGGCTACACCTTC. Translated, it gives CAIADIHGYTF. The complete variable domain, with remaining parts taken from reference TRBV19 and TRBJ1-2, reads DGGITQSPKYLFRKEGQNVTLSCEQNLNHDAMYWYRQDPGQGLRLIYYSQIVNDFQKGDIAEGYSVSREKKESFPLTVTSAQKNPTAFYLCAIADIHGYTFGSGTRLTVV.

The DNA for the CDR3 is TGTGCCAGTAGTATAGGGCAGGTCTATGGCAATGAGCAGTTCTTC. It encodes CASSIGQVYGNEQFF. The chain combines TRBV19 with TRBJ2-1; D gene unclear. The CDR3 extends over 15 amino acids. The germline gives CDR1 LNHDA, CDR2 SQIVND (reference sequence). The ends were cut back, 1 base at V and 6 bases at J, with 13 bases in the middle.

J is TRBJ1-4 and V is TRBV7-9; the match to TRBD1 covers 9 bases. The junction had 4 bases not matched to a gene; V was cut back by 5 bases and J by 3 bases. Looked up from germline, CDR1 is SEHNR and CDR2 is FQNEAQ (reference sequence). This CDR3 region has 15 residues. The CDR3 nucleotides are TGTGCCAGCAGCCCCGGGACAGGGTCTAATGAAAAACTGTTTTTT. It yields the protein CASSPGTGSNEKLFF.

The V call is TRBV11-2, the J call TRBJ2-1; 10 nucleotides agree with TRBD2. Germline CDR1 is SGHAT and CDR2 is FQNNGV. This CDR3 spans 14 amino acids. J was trimmed by 4 bases and V by 6 bases; bases with no gene match: 3. The DNA for the CDR3 is TGTGCCAGCAGACCGACTAGCGGGTACAATGAGCAGTTCTTC. The encoded protein is CASRPTSGYNEQFF.

The chain uses TRBV7-2 and TRBJ2-7; TRBD2 matches at 7 bases. V trimming: 2 bases; J trimming: 6 bases; junction bases outside the gene matches: 7. This CDR3 is 14 amino acids long. CDR1 is SGHTA, CDR2 FQGNSA, per germline. CDR3 DNA: TGTGCCAGCAGCTTACAGGCTAGCGGTTCCGAGCAGTACTTC. This translates into CASSLQASGSEQYF.

This clone showed up just a few times. The chain employs TRBV9 and TRBJ2-3; 9 nucleotides align to TRBD1. With V trimmed by 3 bases and J by 3 bases, 8 bases remained unmatched. The CDR3 runs to 16 residues. CDR1 is SGDLS, CDR2 YYNGEE, per germline. The CDR3 coding sequence is TGTGCCAGCAGCGAAACAGGGGGCCTCGAGACAGATACGCAGTATTTT. It yields the protein CASSETGGLETDTQYF. The whole variable domain, remainder taken from reference TRBV9 and TRBJ2-3, is DSGVTQTPKHLITATGQRVTLRCSPRSGDLSVYWYQQSLDQGLQFLIQYYNGEERAKGNILERFSAQQFPDLHSELNLSSLELGDSALYFCASSETGGLETDTQYFGPGTRLTVL.

This chain joins TRBV5-6 and TRBJ1-1; 8 nucleotides line up with TRBD1. V was clipped by 1 base and J by 3 bases; unmatched bases: 14. This CDR3 has 18 residues. Germline V CDR1 and CDR2: SGHDT, YYEEEE. As DNA, the CDR3 is TGTGCCAGCAGCTTGAGGCAGGGGGCTCGTTCCTGGCACACTGAAGCTTTCTTT. Its translation is CASSLRQGARSWHTEAFF.

The chain carries TRBV21-1 and TRBJ2-1; the listed D gene, TRBD1, was not tested against the DNA. TRBV21-1 is listed as a pseudogene. CDR3 length equals 15 residues. CDR3 nucleotides: TGTGCCAGCAGAAGAGGGGACAGGGGTGGAAATGAGCAGTTCTTC. This sequence encodes CASRRGDRGGNEQFF.